This TCR beta chain derives from a study of post-analysis software for immune sequencing data. Whole-study findings and limits: Versus controls, multiple sclerosis patients showed significantly lower diversity (normalized Chao1). Higher frequency in patients than in controls was seen for 5 or 6 TRBV segments, with TRBV5-6, TRBV5-1 and TRBV20-1 among them.

Trimming pared 5 bases from V and 4 bases from J, leaving 14 bases between. Germline CDR1 is DFQATT and CDR2 is SNEGSKA (reference sequence). The CDR3 extends over 13 amino acids. Built from TCR beta cDNA, the libraries had unique molecular identifiers in them. Starting from approximately 1 to 10 million T cells, the study yielded 460,000 or so cDNA molecules. In TCRdb, the PCR reads were re-called with MiXCR into one record per CDR3 protein. The profile shows hundreds of thousands of distinct CDR3 sequences, 59% of them singletons. To note about this clonotype: Its antigen is not identified.

This clonotype was obtained from a girl aged 2 to 10 with multiple sclerosis. What was sequenced was blood. J is TRBJ1-2 and V is TRBV20-1; D unresolved. The CDR3 region has the DNA TGCAGTGCTGGGATCCGGAATGGCTATGGCTACACCTTC. This encodes CSAGIRNGYGYTF.